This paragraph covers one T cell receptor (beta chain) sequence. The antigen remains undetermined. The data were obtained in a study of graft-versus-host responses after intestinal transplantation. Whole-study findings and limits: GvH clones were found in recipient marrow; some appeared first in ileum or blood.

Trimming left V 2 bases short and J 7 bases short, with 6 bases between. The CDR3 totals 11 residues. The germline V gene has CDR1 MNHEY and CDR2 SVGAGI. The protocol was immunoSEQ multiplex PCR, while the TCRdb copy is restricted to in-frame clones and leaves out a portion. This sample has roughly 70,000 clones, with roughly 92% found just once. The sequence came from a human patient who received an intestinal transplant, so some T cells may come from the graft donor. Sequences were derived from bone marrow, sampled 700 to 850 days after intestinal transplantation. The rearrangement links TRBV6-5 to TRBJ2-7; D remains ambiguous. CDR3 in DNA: TGTGCCAGCAGTTACGAGGAGGAGCAGTACTTC. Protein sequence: CASSYEEEQYF.